This is a list of T cell receptor beta chains from one sample in a study of blood T cell repertoires in COVID-19. Assay used: immunoSEQ multiplex PCR; TCRdb lists only in-frame clones, some missing. The table shows around 150,000 clones, with roughly 89% occurring only once. The sample comprised peripheral blood. These receptors were obtained from a human donor in a cohort sampled during active COVID-19. The CDR3 runs from the conserved cysteine through the conserved F or W. The D gene is left open where the match is weak. Size is omitted from some rows. Given values are once, few, many or a class for expanded clones.

V gene	clone size	D gene	J gene	CDR3 DNA	CDR3 protein
TRBV5-1	few	-	TRBJ1-1	TGCGCCAGCAGCTTGGGTCTCACGGTTATGAACACTGAAGCTTTCTTT	CASSLGLTVMNTEAFF
TRBV29-1	-	-	TRBJ1-1	TGCAGCGTAGAGAATGGACAGAACACTGAAGCTTTCTTT	CSVENGQNTEAFF
TRBV3-1/TRBV3-2	-	-	TRBJ2-5	TGTGCCAGCAGCCCCCGGCTAGCAAGAGAGACCCAGTACTTC	CASSPRLARETQYF
TRBV7-3	-	-	TRBJ1-1	TGTGCCAGCAGTCTTGGTAGGAACACTGAAGCTTTCTTT	CASSLGRNTEAFF
TRBV3-1/TRBV3-2	-	-	TRBJ2-1	TGTGCCAGCAGTCCGGGGGCCTACAATGAGCAGTTCTTC	CASSPGAYNEQFF
TRBV2	-	-	TRBJ1-1	TGTGCCAGCAGGTGGCAGGGTGGTCCGGACACTGAAGCTTTCTTT	CASRWQGGPDTEAFF
TRBV6-4	-	TRBD1	TRBJ2-3	TGTGCCAGCAGTTCTACGGGACAGAGCACAGATACGCAGTATTTT	CASSSTGQSTDTQYF
TRBV10-3	few	-	TRBJ1-1	TGTGCCATCAGTGAGGCGTACACTGAAGCTTTCTTT	CAISEAYTEAFF
TRBV28	-	-	TRBJ1-3	TGTGCCAGCATGGGGACACTTAGAAACACCATATATTTT	CASMGTLRNTIYF
TRBV9	once	-	TRBJ2-1	TGTGCCAGCAGCTCAATGGGCGATGAGCAGTTCTTC	CASSSMGDEQFF
TRBV29-1	-	-	TRBJ1-3	TGCAGCGTTGAAATTGTAGACACCTACGGAAACACCATATATTTT	CSVEIVDTYGNTIYF
TRBV6-6	-	TRBD1	TRBJ1-5	TGTGCCAGCAGTTACGCAGGGGGGAGCAATCAGCCCCAGCATTTT	CASSYAGGSNQPQHF
TRBV28	-	TRBD1	TRBJ2-5	TGTGCCAGCAGTCCCTCGGGGACAGGGAGGGAAGAGACCCAGTACTTC	CASSPSGTGREETQYF